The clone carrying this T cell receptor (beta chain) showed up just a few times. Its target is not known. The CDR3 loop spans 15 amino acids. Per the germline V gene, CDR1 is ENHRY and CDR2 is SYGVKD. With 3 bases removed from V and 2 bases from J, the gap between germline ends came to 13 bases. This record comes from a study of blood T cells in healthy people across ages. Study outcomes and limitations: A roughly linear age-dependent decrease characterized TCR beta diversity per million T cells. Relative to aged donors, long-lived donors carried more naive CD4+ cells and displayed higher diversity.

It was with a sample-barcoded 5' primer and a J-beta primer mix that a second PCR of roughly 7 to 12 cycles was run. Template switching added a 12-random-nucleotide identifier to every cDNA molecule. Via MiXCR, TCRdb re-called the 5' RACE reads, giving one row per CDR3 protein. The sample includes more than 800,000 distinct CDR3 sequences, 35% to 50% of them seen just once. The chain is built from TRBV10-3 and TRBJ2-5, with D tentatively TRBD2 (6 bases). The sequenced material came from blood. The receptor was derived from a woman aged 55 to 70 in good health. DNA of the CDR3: TGTGCCATCAGTGACCCGACTAGGAATCAAGAGACCCAGTACTTC. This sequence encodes CAISDPTRNQETQYF.